Each of the 8 T cell receptor beta chains below was sequenced from the same sample in a study of cytomegalovirus exposure and HLA in healthy donors. PCR used 60 Vbeta primers and 13 Jbeta primers. The table came from immunoSEQ multiplex PCR; TCRdb's copy has only in-frame clones and leaves some out. The specimen's table records roughly 35,000 clones. The material sequenced was PBMCs. The receptors here all came from a woman aged 40 to 49 in good health and CMV-seropositive.

V is TRBV5-1 and J is TRBJ2-1; 13 bases match TRBD2. The CDR3 length is 16 residues. With 4 bases clipped from V and 8 bases from J, the junction kept 9 bases outside the gene matches. Germline V CDR1 and CDR2: SGHRS, YFSETQ. The CDR3 bases are TGCGCCAGCAGCCCGTTACTAGCGGGAGGGCCATATGAGCAGTTCTTC. Amino acids: CASSPLLAGGPYEQFF.

The rearrangement links TRBV28 to TRBJ2-2, with TRBD1 matching over 8 bases. Looked up from germline, CDR1 is MDHEN and CDR2 is SYDVKM. Trimming removed 4 bases from V and 5 bases from J; junction bases left unmatched: 6. This CDR3 is 15 amino acids long. The CDR3 reads CASSSGRGPTGELFF. The CDR3 nucleotides are TGTGCCAGCAGTTCTGGCAGGGGGCCGACCGGGGAGCTGTTTTTT. Full variable domain (remainder filled in from reference TRBV28 and TRBJ2-2): DVKVTQSSRYLVKRTGEKVFLECVQDMDHENMFWYRQDPGLGLRLIYFSYDVKMKEKGDIPEGYSVSREKKERFSLILESASTNQTSMYLCASSSGRGPTGELFFGEGSRLTVL.

V usage is TRBV30 and J usage is TRBJ2-3; 12 nucleotides agree with TRBD1. The CDR3 has 15 residues. The germline CDR1 and CDR2 sequences are GTSNPN and SVGIG (reference sequence). V gave up 2 bases and J gave up 5 bases; unmatched junction bases: 5. The CDR3 nucleotides read TGTGCCTGGAGTTTGGGACAGGGGGCGAAAGATACGCAGTATTTT. It codes for CAWSLGQGAKDTQYF.

This rearrangement joins TRBV28 to TRBJ1-3; D not certain. V was trimmed by 3 bases and J by 2 bases, leaving 14 bases between them. Germline CDR1 MDHEN, CDR2 SYDVKM. This CDR3 contains 16 residues. The CDR3, as DNA: TGTGCCAGCAGTTTTCCTTTAACGGGGACTGGAAACACCATATATTTT. The encoded protein is CASSFPLTGTGNTIYF.

The chain carries TRBV7-2 and TRBJ2-7, with 7 bases identical to TRBD1. CDR1 and CDR2 from the germline V gene are SGHTA and FQGNSA. J gave up 3 bases and V 4 bases, and 9 bases lay outside the gene matches. CDR3 length: 15 residues. The CDR3 DNA sequence: TGTGCCAGCAGCTCGTTCGGACAGGTCCTCTACGAGCAGTACTTC. It is translated as CASSSFGQVLYEQYF.

J is TRBJ2-7 and V is TRBV27; no clear D. The V gene's germline CDR1 is MNHEY and CDR2 SMNVEV (reference sequence). CDR3 size: 13 residues. Trimming took off 3 bases at V and 0 bases at J, with 6 bases between the two ends. CDR3 region: CASSLRASYEQYF. The CDR3 coding sequence is TGTGCCAGCAGTTTGAGAGCCTCCTACGAGCAGTACTTC.

This rearrangement joins TRBV19 to TRBJ2-3, with TRBD2 as a possible D gene (5 bases). The germline gives CDR1 LNHDA, CDR2 SQIVND (reference sequence). V dropped 3 bases and J dropped 1 base, with 17 bases sitting between them. This CDR3 comprises 17 residues. The CDR3: CASSIPDWESGTDTQYF. In DNA, the CDR3 is TGTGCCAGTAGTATTCCCGACTGGGAGTCCGGCACAGATACGCAGTATTTT.

The chain employs TRBV28 and TRBJ2-7; maybe TRBD2 (6 bases). The CDR3 spans 14 residues. Between the trimmed V and J ends, which lost 7 bases and 2 bases, there was a span of 15 bases. From germline, CDR1 is MDHEN and CDR2 SYDVKM. DNA for the CDR3: TGTGCCAGCATCAGGGAAGCGGGTACCTACGAGCAGTACTTC. Its protein is CASIREAGTYEQYF.